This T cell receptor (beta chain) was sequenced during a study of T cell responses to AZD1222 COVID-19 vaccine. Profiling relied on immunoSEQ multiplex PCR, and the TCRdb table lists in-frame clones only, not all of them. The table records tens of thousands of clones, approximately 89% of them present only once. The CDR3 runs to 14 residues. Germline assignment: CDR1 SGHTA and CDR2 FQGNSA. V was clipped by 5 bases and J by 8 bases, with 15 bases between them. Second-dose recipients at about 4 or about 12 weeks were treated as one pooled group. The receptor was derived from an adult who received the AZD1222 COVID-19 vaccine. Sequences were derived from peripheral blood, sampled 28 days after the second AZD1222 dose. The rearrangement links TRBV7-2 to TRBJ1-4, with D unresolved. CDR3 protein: CASSEAVTGEKLFF. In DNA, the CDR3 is TGTGCCAGCAGCGAAGCAGTAACTGGGGAAAAACTGTTTTTT.